The present T cell receptor beta chain was sequenced within a study of cytomegalovirus exposure and HLA in healthy donors. V trimming: 0 bases; J trimming: 7 bases; junction bases outside the gene matches: 10. Germline V gene lookup returns CDR1 SGHRS and CDR2 YFSETQ. The CDR3 covers 16 residues. Primers for the PCR totalled 60 Vbeta and 13 Jbeta. Profiled with immunoSEQ multiplex PCR; TCRdb holds only in-frame clones, not every one. The table shows approximately 160,000 clones, with about 81% occurring only once. On this clone itself: Its specificity is not known.

Points from the study as a whole: About 87% or about 30% of the time was how often most TCR beta V segments were productive, according to an earlier analysis. The authors confirmed in vitro that three CMV-associated chains were specific for CMV antigens. A later analysis associated 16,951 TCR beta sequences with HLA alleles at a 0.05 false discovery rate.

The rearrangement links TRBV5-1 to TRBJ2-7; 10 nucleotides line up with TRBD2. Sequencing was done on a sample of PBMCs. The sequence derives from a woman aged 50 to 65 in good health and CMV-seropositive. The DNA of the CDR3 is TGCGCCAGCAGCTTGGGAGGGACTAGCGTCGCCTTGGAGCAGTACTTC. This gives the protein CASSLGGTSVALEQYF.